A single sample gave rise to the 32 T cell receptor beta chains below, sequenced in a study of T cell responses to AZD1222 COVID-19 vaccine. The table came from immunoSEQ multiplex PCR; TCRdb's copy has only in-frame clones and leaves some out. The sample lists roughly 190,000 clones; about 92% were seen once. Specimen: peripheral blood, collected on day 0 of AZD1222 vaccination. These receptors all come from an adult in good health.

The V call is TRBV19, the J call TRBJ2-1; D unresolved. Germline values: CDR1 LNHDA, CDR2 SQIVND (reference sequence). The V gene lost 7 bases and the J gene lost 4 bases, with 14 bases spanning the gap. This CDR3 contains 14 residues. CDR3 in amino acids: CASKSAVRYNEQFF. CDR3 DNA sequence: TGTGCCAGTAAGTCGGCGGTCAGGTACAATGAGCAGTTCTTC. The whole variable domain, remainder taken from reference TRBV19 and TRBJ2-1, is DGGITQSPKYLFRKEGQNVTLSCEQNLNHDAMYWYRQDPGQGLRLIYYSQIVNDFQKGDIAEGYSVSREKKESFPLTVTSAQKNPTAFYLCASKSAVRYNEQFFGPGTRLTVL.

The V and J genes are TRBV27 and TRBJ2-2; perhaps TRBD2 as D (5 bases). Germline V gene sequence: CDR1 MNHEY, CDR2 SMNVEV (reference sequence). The V and J ends lost 3 bases and 5 bases respectively, with 13 bases between them. The CDR3 covers 15 residues. The CDR3 DNA sequence: TGTGCCAGCAGTTTTGGTTCCACGGGGACCGGGGAGCTGTTTTTT. It codes for CASSFGSTGTGELFF.

This chain uses TRBV19 with TRBJ1-1; D is perhaps TRBD1 (5 bases). This CDR3 comprises 15 residues. V lost 7 bases to trimming and J lost 1 base, with 16 bases between them. Germline lookup yields CDR1 LNHDA and CDR2 SQIVND (reference sequence). This CDR3 is CASTHGGNWNTEAFF. CDR3 sequence (DNA): TGTGCCAGTACCCACGGGGGGAATTGGAACACTGAAGCTTTCTTT.

This clone was observed once. This chain joins TRBV7-9 and TRBJ2-1; the match to TRBD1 covers 7 bases. V gave up 3 bases and J gave up 8 bases; unmatched junction bases: 7. CDR1 SEHNR and CDR2 FQNEAQ come from the germline V gene (reference sequence). The CDR3 is 14 amino acids. In nucleotides, the CDR3 is TGTGCCAGCAGCTTCAGGACAGGCCGGGATGAGCAGTTCTTC. Translating gives CASSFRTGRDEQFF.

The chain combines TRBV6-4 with TRBJ1-1, with D tentatively TRBD1 (5 bases). Germline CDR1 is MRHNA and CDR2 is SNTAGT. The V and J ends lost 6 bases and 6 bases respectively, with 17 bases between them. There are 14 residues in the CDR3. The CDR3 coding sequence is TGTGCCAGCAGAGACAGCCTCGACAGCGCTGAAGCTTTCTTT. Protein: CASRDSLDSAEAFF.

The chain carries TRBV7-6 and TRBJ2-1; the D is unclear. With 1 base removed from V and 2 bases from J, the gap between germline ends came to 9 bases. The CDR3 is 15 residues long. Germline assignment: CDR1 SGHVS and CDR2 FNYEAQ. The CDR3 loop reads CASSLDYSPYNEQFF. CDR3 coding DNA: TGTGCCAGCAGCTTAGACTATAGTCCCTACAATGAGCAGTTCTTC.

The rearrangement uses TRBV6-6 and TRBJ1-5; TRBD1 aligns across 7 bases. The CDR3 loop spans 15 amino acids. V lost 4 bases and J lost 6; bases outside the gene matches: 9. CDR1 MNHNY and CDR2 SVGAGI come from the germline V gene (reference sequence). The CDR3 sequence is CASSSRQGRGQPQHF. The CDR3 nucleotides are TGTGCCAGCAGTTCGAGACAGGGTCGCGGTCAGCCCCAGCATTTT.

The V and J genes are TRBV5-1 and TRBJ2-7; D ambiguous. Trimming stripped 2 bases from V and 4 bases from J, with 4 bases between. This CDR3 is 11 amino acids long. Germline V CDR1 and CDR2: SGHRS, YFSETQ. CDR3 coding DNA: TGCGCCAGCAGCTTTGGGTACGAGCAGTACTTC. It translates to CASSFGYEQYF. Full variable domain (rest looked up from reference TRBV5-1 and TRBJ2-7): KAGVTQTPRYLIKTRGQQVTLSCSPISGHRSVSWYQQTPGQGLQFLFEYFSETQRNKGNFPGRFSGRQFSNSRSEMNVSTLELGDSALYLCASSFGYEQYFGPGTRLTVT.

The chain joins TRBV12-3 or TRBV12-4 to TRBJ1-1; TRBD1 is a possible D gene (5 bases). V was trimmed by 5 bases and J by 6 bases, leaving 7 bases between them. The CDR3 totals 11 residues. CDR3 amino acids: CASSQGPEAFF. CDR3 coding DNA: TGTGCCAGCAGTCAGGGACCTGAAGCTTTCTTT.

The gene calls are TRBV2 and TRBJ1-2; 7 positions match TRBD1. The V and J ends lost 6 bases and 4 bases, in that order; junction bases with no gene match: 5. The CDR3 runs 13 residues. CDR1 SNHLY and CDR2 FYNNEI come from the germline V gene. The DNA for the CDR3 is TGTGCCAGCAGCGACAGGGAGTCCTATGGCTACACCTTC. It yields the protein CASSDRESYGYTF.

The V gene is TRBV3-1 (or the pseudogene TRBV3-2), the J gene TRBJ1-3; TRBD1 might be the D (6 bases). In germline, CDR1 is LGHDT, CDR2 YNNKEL (reference sequence). V was clipped by 1 base and J by 2 bases, with 12 bases between them. The CDR3 contains 16 residues. The CDR3 loop is CASSQGLQGPGNTIYF. CDR3 nucleotides: TGTGCCAGCAGCCAAGGATTACAGGGCCCTGGAAACACCATATATTTT.

This chain links TRBV7-9 with TRBJ1-6; tentatively, D is TRBD1 (5 bases). In germline, CDR1 is SEHNR, CDR2 FQNEAQ (reference sequence). The CDR3 covers 14 residues. Trimming took off 7 bases at V and 7 bases at J, with 14 bases between the two ends. The DNA of the CDR3 is TGTGCCAGCAATACGGGCCCAGGGAATTCACCCCTCCACTTT. It yields the protein CASNTGPGNSPLHF.

J is TRBJ2-7 and V is TRBV11-2; tentative D call: TRBD2 (6 bases). Per germline, CDR1 SGHAT and CDR2 FQNNGV. V was pared by 5 bases and J by 0 bases, with 14 bases between. The CDR3 is made up of 15 amino acids. The CDR3 protein is CASSPGLPRSYEQYF. Here the CDR3 DNA reads TGTGCCAGCAGCCCGGGACTTCCCCGCTCCTACGAGCAGTACTTC.

Only one count was recorded for this clone. The rearrangement links TRBV29-1 to TRBJ2-7; D is perhaps TRBD2 (6 bases). Germline V gene data show CDR1 as SQVTM and CDR2 as ANQGSEA. This CDR3 spans 17 amino acids. Trimming shortened V by 6 bases and J by 4 bases, and 28 bases separated the two germline ends. The CDR3 region has the DNA TGCAGCGTCGGAAGAGGAAGGCCAGGCGGAGGGAGGTACGAGCAGTACTTC. This codes for CSVGRGRPGGGRYEQYF.

The rearrangement uses TRBV28 and TRBJ1-4; no reliable D call. There are 10 residues in the CDR3. Trimming took off 5 bases at V and 8 bases at J, with 3 bases between the two ends. Germline V gene sequence: CDR1 MDHEN, CDR2 SYDVKM. The CDR3 DNA reads TGTGCCAGCAGTGGGGAAAAACTGTTTTTT. Amino acid sequence: CASSGEKLFF.

The J gene is TRBJ2-4, the V gene TRBV30, with 10 nucleotides matching TRBD2. The CDR3 extends over 11 amino acids. Trimming cost V 3 bases and J 12 bases; bases outside gene matches: 2. CDR1 GTSNPN and CDR2 SVGIG come from the germline V gene (reference sequence). DNA of the CDR3: TGTGCCTGGAGGGGGACTAGCGCTCAGTACTTC. This translates into CAWRGTSAQYF.

The gene calls are TRBV5-6 and TRBJ2-7; 11 positions match TRBD1. In germline, CDR1 is SGHDT, CDR2 YYEEEE. The J segment lost 3 bases and the V segment lost 3 bases, leaving 2 bases of the junction unmatched. The CDR3 consists of 14 residues. This CDR3 reads CASSWTGGRYEQYF. The CDR3 DNA reads as TGTGCCAGCAGCTGGACAGGGGGCCGCTACGAGCAGTACTTC.

The chain joins TRBV18 to TRBJ1-5; the match to TRBD1 covers 8 bases. The germline V gene has CDR1 KGHSH and CDR2 LQKENI. The CDR3 contains 16 residues. V gave up 1 base and J gave up 4 bases; unmatched junction bases: 6. The CDR3 coding sequence is TGTGCCAGCTCACCACTCGGGACAGGTCAGAATCAGCCCCAGCATTTT. Translation gives CASSPLGTGQNQPQHF.

The rearrangement uses TRBV23-1 and TRBJ1-5; 12 bases are a match to TRBD1. TRBV23-1 is an open reading frame, and its role is uncertain. The CDR3 length is 16 residues. V was clipped by 2 bases and J by 7 bases; unmatched bases: 6. The CDR3 coding sequence is TGCGCCAGCAGTCAAGGGACAGGGGGCTTCAGCCAGCCCCAGCATTTT. Protein product: CASSQGTGGFSQPQHF.

The genes are TRBV7-9 and TRBJ1-2; D gene unclear. The ends were cut back, 1 base at V and 3 bases at J, with 15 bases in the middle. Germline V gives CDR1 SEHNR, CDR2 FQNEAQ (reference sequence). The length of the CDR3 is 16 residues. In nucleotides, the CDR3 is TGTGCCAGCAGCTTAGGTAACGGGAAGGCCTACTATGGCTACACCTTC. It yields the protein CASSLGNGKAYYGYTF.

This chain links TRBV28 with TRBJ1-1; 10 bases match TRBD1. CDR1 is MDHEN, CDR2 SYDVKM, per germline. The ends lost 2 bases at V and 6 bases at J; junction bases unmatched: 0. This CDR3 region has 13 residues. Here the CDR3 reads CASSLGQGAEAFF. The CDR3 DNA reads TGTGCCAGCAGTTTAGGACAGGGGGCTGAAGCTTTCTTT.

The chain is built from TRBV6-6 and TRBJ2-5; D might be TRBD1 (6 bases). V was trimmed by 2 bases and J by 5 bases, leaving 12 bases between them. This CDR3 has 14 amino acids. CDR1 and CDR2 from the germline V gene are MNHNY and SVGAGI (reference sequence). As DNA, the CDR3 is TGTGCCAGCAGTTACCCAGGGGAGTCGGAGACCCAGTACTTC. Protein: CASSYPGESETQYF.

V gene TRBV6-5 combines with J gene TRBJ1-1, with no clear D. The CDR3 contains 13 residues. From germline, CDR1 is MNHEY and CDR2 SVGAGI. Trimming removed 7 bases from V and 3 bases from J, with 12 bases in between. The CDR3 coding sequence is TGTGCCAGCATCACCCGGGAGCACACTGAAGCTTTCTTT. Its translation: CASITREHTEAFF.

This chain uses TRBV7-2 with TRBJ2-7, with 8 bases that match TRBD2. Trimming removed 2 bases from V and 4 bases from J; junction bases left unmatched: 4. CDR1 is SGHTA, CDR2 FQGNSA, per germline. The CDR3 is made up of 14 amino acids. Here the CDR3 reads CASSLTGRAYEQYF. The CDR3 DNA reads as TGTGCCAGCAGCTTAACCGGGAGGGCTTACGAGCAGTACTTC.

The chain is built from TRBV3-1 (or the pseudogene TRBV3-2) and TRBJ2-7; D is perhaps TRBD1 (6 bases). The CDR3 sequence is 18 residues long. V lost 4 bases and J lost 4, with 26 bases in between. CDR1 and CDR2 (germline): LGHDT, YNNKEL (reference sequence). CDR3 sequence reads: CASSPRSSQGFIPYEQYF. CDR3 DNA sequence: TGTGCCAGCAGCCCTCGCTCTTCTCAGGGGTTCATTCCTTACGAGCAGTACTTC.

This chain joins TRBV28 and TRBJ1-2; no clear D gene. The CDR3 runs 16 residues. The germline V and J ends were trimmed by 4 bases and 8 bases, with 23 bases remaining between them. Germline lookup yields CDR1 MDHEN and CDR2 SYDVKM. The CDR3 DNA reads as TGTGCCAGCAGTTCGACCCTACCTCCGGGGATGGTCGGCTACACCTTC. Translation: CASSSTLPPGMVGYTF.

The chain recombines TRBV25-1 with TRBJ1-1, with 7 bases matching TRBD1. The CDR3 consists of 14 residues. Germline V gene lookup returns CDR1 MGHDK and CDR2 SYGVNS. The V and J ends lost 0 bases and 9 bases, in that order; junction bases with no gene match: 7. CDR3 sequence: CASSEYPDREKAFF. CDR3 DNA: TGTGCCAGCAGTGAATACCCCGACAGGGAGAAAGCTTTCTTT.

The chain has TRBV6-5 and TRBJ2-1; 8 bases align to TRBD2. The CDR3 contains 16 residues. V shed 2 bases, J shed 3 bases, and the junction held 6 bases outside the gene matches. Looked up from germline, CDR1 is MNHEY and CDR2 is SVGAGI. The DNA of the CDR3 is TGTGCCAGCAGTTACCCCCGGGGGGGAAACTACAATGAGCAGTTCTTC. It yields the protein CASSYPRGGNYNEQFF.

The V and J genes are TRBV2 and TRBJ1-6; 7 nucleotides align to TRBD1. The trim removed 6 bases at V and 14 bases at J, leaving 13 bases unmatched. The CDR3 has 14 amino acids. Germline CDR1 SNHLY, CDR2 FYNNEI. The CDR3 sequence is CASRALGQRLTLHF. The DNA of the CDR3 is TGTGCCAGCAGAGCGCTGGGACAGAGACTCACCCTCCACTTT.

This chain links TRBV20-1 with TRBJ2-7; D remains ambiguous. The ends were cut back, 3 bases at V and 6 bases at J, with 9 bases in the middle. CDR1 and CDR2 (germline): DFQATT, SNEGSKA (reference sequence). This CDR3 is built from 11 residues. This CDR3 is CSASYFAEQYF. CDR3 bases: TGCAGTGCTAGTTACTTTGCCGAGCAGTACTTC.

A few counts support this clone. The V and J genes are TRBV28 and TRBJ1-1; D remains unclear. Germline V gene sequence: CDR1 MDHEN, CDR2 SYDVKM. With 6 bases removed from V and 5 bases from J, the gap between germline ends came to 10 bases. The CDR3 has 12 amino acids. DNA of the CDR3: TGTGCCAGCAGCTTGGGTTGGACTGAAGCTTTCTTT. It specifies CASSLGWTEAFF.

The chain carries TRBV2 and TRBJ2-3; 12 bases map to TRBD2. The CDR3 runs 20 residues. Germline V gene data show CDR1 as SNHLY and CDR2 as FYNNEI. Trimming cost V 0 bases and J 2 bases; bases outside gene matches: 12. CDR3 coding DNA: TGTGCCAGCAGTGAAGCTACTACCAGACTAGCGGGGGTCCTCACAGATACGCAGTATTTT. Protein product: CASSEATTRLAGVLTDTQYF.